The source of this TCR beta chain is a study of CD8+CD57+ T cells in acquired aplastic anemia. Study context: CD4+ and CD8+ cells, once sorted, gave DNA averaging approximately 3.4 ug. General study results and limits: No significant patient-versus-control difference appeared in CD8+ Simpson's diversity.

Patients picked for sequencing had shown CD8+CD57+ cell expansion detected by flow cytometry. Every patient presented with severe acquired aplastic anemia. Blood came from patients not yet given any therapy. Regarding this clonotype: Its antigen is not identified. Given the absence of the conserved phenylalanine or tryptophan at the CDR3 end, a read error is likely.

The template for TCR beta VDJ and CDR3 sequence profiling was genomic DNA. MiXCR, applied by TCRdb to the reads, yields one record per CDR3 protein. The data show a few hundred thousand distinct CDR3 sequences, with around 50% seen just once and 15% to 20% held by the top ten. This receptor was identified in a human donor with aplastic anemia. The sample taken for sequencing was sorted CD4+, CD8+, or CD8+CD57+ T cells (not recorded which) from PBMCs.

CDR3 bases: TGTGCCACCAGTGATTCCCGGACGAGTTCGGGCTACGAGCAGTACCTC. It encodes CATSDSRTSSGYEQYL. The rearrangement uses TRBV24-1 and TRBJ2-7; D ambiguous. The CDR3 consists of 16 residues. From germline, CDR1 is KGHDR and CDR2 SFDVKD. The V end was cut by 2 bases, the J end by 3 bases, with 16 bases between.